This T cell receptor (beta chain) appears in the sequencing data of a study of blood T cell repertoires in COVID-19. Using immunoSEQ multiplex PCR, the repertoire was profiled, and TCRdb retains in-frame clones only, with some absent. The sample consists of roughly 400,000 clones, 70% to 90% of them appearing once. Germline CDR1 SGHTA, CDR2 FQGNSA. V dropped 4 bases and J dropped 5; count of bases not matched to a gene: 1. CDR3 length: 14 amino acids. This TCR was sampled from a woman aged 55-69 years with COVID-19, enrolled during active disease. This chain links TRBV7-2 with TRBJ2-5, with 13 nucleotides matching TRBD2. The sample taken for sequencing was peripheral blood. DNA for the CDR3: TGTGCCAGCAGCTCGACTAGCGGGGGGGAGACCCAGTACTTC. This gives the protein CASSSTSGGETQYF. Filled out from reference TRBV7-2 and TRBJ2-5, the complete variable domain reads GAGVSQSPSNKVTEKGKDVELRCDPISGHTALYWYRQSLGQGLEFLIYFQGNSAPDKSGLPSDRFSAERTGGSVSTLTIQRTQQEDSAVYLCASSSTSGGETQYFGPGTRLLVL.